Listed below are T cell receptor beta chains from one sample, sequenced in a study of blood T cell repertoires in COVID-19. Produced via immunoSEQ multiplex PCR; TCRdb's table is partial and in-frame only. The data contain over 100,000 clones, approximately 80% of them singletons. The sequencing input was peripheral blood. These receptors were taken from a woman aged 80 or over with acute or convalescent COVID-19. CDR3s include the opening cysteine and the closing phenylalanine or tryptophan. Fields, in order: J gene, V gene, CDR3 protein.

TRBJ2-3	TRBV6-1	CASSEAPSGASDTQYF
TRBJ1-6	TRBV12-3/TRBV12-4	CASTPQANSPLHF
TRBJ2-2	TRBV11-1	CASSPIAGEDTGELFF
TRBJ1-6	TRBV28	CASSLVVDSPPLHF
TRBJ2-7	TRBV4-1	CASSLNPRQPGLAGTEQYF
TRBJ1-2	TRBV6-1	CASSEAGEGLNYGYTF
TRBJ2-2	TRBV3-1/TRBV3-2	CASSPSGTGVTGELFF
TRBJ1-4	TRBV14	CASSSTAGVFEKLFF
TRBJ2-1	TRBV3-1/TRBV3-2	CASSDFGNEQFF
TRBJ1-3	TRBV28	CASRSGRYSGNTIYF
TRBJ2-7	TRBV6-6	CASSYETGVDEQYF
TRBJ2-2	TRBV2	CASILLVGGNTGELFF
TRBJ1-6	TRBV3-1/TRBV3-2	CASSQGGNSPLHF
TRBJ2-3	TRBV12-5	CASGLVIGQGADTQYF
TRBJ2-7	TRBV5-4	CASSLAGLARGEQYF
TRBJ1-1	TRBV9	CASSASLRTLNTEAFF
TRBJ2-7	TRBV7-9	CASSPYGGHRKYF
TRBJ2-7	TRBV24-1	CATSDPGQSRGVQYF
TRBJ1-5	TRBV6-5	CASSSYRSQPQHF
TRBJ1-2	TRBV5-5	CASSLGQGLDGYTF
TRBJ1-2	TRBV11-2	CASSILRQGGGYTF
TRBJ2-2	TRBV2	CASLIGQAGPGELFF
TRBJ2-1	TRBV27	CASSFDSSGLNEQFF
TRBJ2-1	TRBV3-1/TRBV3-2	CASWTSGVNEQFF
TRBJ1-5	TRBV5-8	CASSAGTGPPNQPQHF
TRBJ2-3	TRBV2	CASSDSTDTQYF
TRBJ1-2	TRBV6-2/TRBV6-3	CASSPTGVYGGYTF
TRBJ1-3	TRBV9	CASSPGGANSGNTIYF
TRBJ1-2	TRBV6-5	CACKAPNYGYTF
TRBJ2-3	TRBV4-2	CASSQDPQGSDTQYF
TRBJ2-1	TRBV5-4	CASSLVSNNEQFF
TRBJ2-1	TRBV4-3	CASSQELAGRNYNEQFF
TRBJ1-6	TRBV4-3	CASSRAQGFDSPLHF
TRBJ1-3	TRBV11-2	CAGATGHGNTIYF
TRBJ1-1	TRBV2	CASSLQMNTEAFF
TRBJ2-1	TRBV9	CASSVSGGLNEQFF
TRBJ1-6	TRBV7-9	CASSYRGSNSPLHF
TRBJ1-5	TRBV19	CASSIGGEGNQPQHF
TRBJ1-6	TRBV19	CASSLSSYNSPLHF
TRBJ2-1	TRBV4-3	CASSQALAPNEQFF
TRBJ2-1	TRBV7-3	CASSPTTSWSDNEQFF
TRBJ1-1	TRBV10-3	CAISYREGTEAFF
TRBJ1-5	TRBV2	CASNRDRESGQPQHF
TRBJ2-3	TRBV19	CASSAREGLTQYF
TRBJ1-1	TRBV29-1	CSAQGQPNTEAFF
TRBJ1-5	TRBV30	CAWSPGGNQPQHF
TRBJ1-1	TRBV2	CASSAEGNTEAFF
TRBJ1-1	TRBV19	CASSTVLPAQAVNTEAFF
TRBJ2-2	TRBV5-6	CASSLGLSSRGITGELFF
TRBJ2-2	TRBV5-1	CASTPGLAGGSGELFF
TRBJ1-2	TRBV6-6	CASSRGDSLRGGYTF
TRBJ2-7	TRBV10-3	CAISQGVAEHEQYF
TRBJ1-5	TRBV6-5	CASSQGIAQHF
TRBJ1-2	TRBV28	CASSSPGEGRGDYGYTF